This TCR beta chain originates from a study of T cell repertoires in cytomegalovirus infection. This clonotype came up many times. TCRdb redid the calling of the reads with MiXCR, one entry per CDR3 protein. The data contain fewer than 350,000 distinct CDR3 sequences, over 7.5% of them singletons. This CDR3 region has 17 residues. V trimming: 6 bases; J trimming: 4 bases; junction bases outside the gene matches: 15. The chain carries TRBV12-3 or TRBV12-4 and TRBJ2-1; 7 bases are shared with TRBD2. The clonotype comes from a human donor in good health (CMV status not recorded). Some clones in this sample may be carry-over from other donors' samples. Sequencing was carried out using PBMCs. CDR3 DNA: TGTGCCAGCAGCCCCCCCCCGTCCAGCGGGATGTACAATGAGCAGTTCTTC. Translated: CASSPPPSSGMYNEQFF.